The rows below give T cell receptor beta chains drawn from one sample of a study of blood T cell repertoires in COVID-19. Sequencing was performed with immunoSEQ multiplex PCR; in TCRdb, only in-frame clones are kept and a portion is missing. Of some 350,000 clones listed, about 90% were seen once; the top ten hold 6% to 7.5%. The sample consisted of peripheral blood. Receptor source: a young man with active or convalescent COVID-19. CDR3s include the opening cysteine and the closing phenylalanine or tryptophan. The D gene is left open where the match is weak. Clone size, where shown, is once, few, many, or a class for clones that have expanded.

CDR3 protein: CASSGLWTSGSYNEQFF
CDR3 DNA: TGTGCCAGCAGCGGACTTTGGACTAGCGGGAGCTACAATGAGCAGTTCTTC
D gene: TRBD2
clone size: few
J gene: TRBJ2-1
V gene: TRBV5-5

CDR3 protein: CASSKQGRNTEAFF
CDR3 DNA: TGTGCCAGCAGCAAACAGGGTCGGAACACTGAAGCTTTCTTT
D gene: -
clone size: few
J gene: TRBJ1-1
V gene: TRBV7-9

CDR3 protein: CASSLYWGSGSMTYEQYF
CDR3 DNA: TGCGCCAGCAGCTTATATTGGGGGAGCGGGAGTATGACCTACGAGCAGTACTTC
D gene: TRBD2
clone size: -
J gene: TRBJ2-7
V gene: TRBV5-1

CDR3 protein: CASSKSSGTSGGEQFF
CDR3 DNA: TGTGCCAGCAGCAAATCTAGCGGGACCAGCGGGGGAGAGCAGTTCTTC
D gene: -
clone size: -
J gene: TRBJ2-1
V gene: TRBV21-1

CDR3 protein: CASSPPRGQPQHF
CDR3 DNA: TGTGCCAGCAGCCCCCCGAGAGGTCAGCCCCAGCATTTT
D gene: -
clone size: -
J gene: TRBJ1-5
V gene: TRBV11-2

CDR3 protein: CASSLVGSRTDTQYF
CDR3 DNA: TGCGCCAGCAGCTTGGTCGGTAGTCGCACAGATACGCAGTATTTT
D gene: -
clone size: -
J gene: TRBJ2-3
V gene: TRBV5-1

CDR3 protein: CASSQVGAGDLSTDTQYF
CDR3 DNA: TGTGCCAGCAGCCAAGTAGGAGCGGGGGACCTAAGCACAGATACGCAGTATTTT
D gene: TRBD2
clone size: -
J gene: TRBJ2-3
V gene: TRBV3-1/TRBV3-2

CDR3 protein: CASSQGGGGYNEQFF
CDR3 DNA: TGCGCCAGCAGCCAAGGAGGCGGGGGGTACAATGAGCAGTTCTTC
D gene: TRBD2
clone size: once
J gene: TRBJ2-1
V gene: TRBV4-3

CDR3 protein: CASRNPGGGYTF
CDR3 DNA: TGTGCCAGCAGGAACCCAGGGGGTGGCTACACCTTC
D gene: TRBD1
clone size: -
J gene: TRBJ1-2
V gene: TRBV7-3

CDR3 protein: CASSLGGTDYGYTF
CDR3 DNA: TGTGCCAGCAGCTTAGGGGGGACAGATTATGGCTACACCTTC
D gene: TRBD1
clone size: -
J gene: TRBJ1-2
V gene: TRBV11-2

CDR3 protein: CASSLGGGPGLDTQYF
CDR3 DNA: TGTGCCAGCAGCTTAGGGGGCGGACCAGGGCTAGATACGCAGTATTTT
D gene: -
clone size: -
J gene: TRBJ2-3
V gene: TRBV11-3

CDR3 protein: CASSLGGTYNEQFF
CDR3 DNA: TGTGCCAGCAGCCTCGGGGGAACCTACAATGAGCAGTTCTTC
D gene: -
clone size: -
J gene: TRBJ2-1
V gene: TRBV3-1/TRBV3-2

CDR3 protein: CASSQDRFAFF
CDR3 DNA: TGTGCCAGCAGCCAAGACAGATTCGCTTTCTTT
D gene: -
clone size: once
J gene: TRBJ1-1
V gene: TRBV3-1/TRBV3-2

CDR3 protein: CASSDTSGGGTDTQYF
CDR3 DNA: TGTGCCAGCAGTGATACTAGCGGGGGGGGCACAGATACGCAGTATTTT
D gene: TRBD2
clone size: -
J gene: TRBJ2-3
V gene: TRBV2

CDR3 protein: CASSLSQGGVTEAFF
CDR3 DNA: TGCGCCAGCAGCTTGTCCCAGGGAGGGGTAACTGAAGCTTTCTTT
D gene: -
clone size: -
J gene: TRBJ1-1
V gene: TRBV5-1

CDR3 protein: CASSSRWTSGVFYEQYF
CDR3 DNA: TGTGCCAGCAGCTCAAGATGGACTAGCGGAGTTTTCTACGAGCAGTACTTC
D gene: TRBD2
clone size: -
J gene: TRBJ2-7
V gene: TRBV6-2/TRBV6-3

CDR3 protein: CATSDSAGGPSLYNEQFF
CDR3 DNA: TGTGCCACCAGTGATTCGGCAGGGGGGCCCTCATTATACAATGAGCAGTTCTTC
D gene: -
clone size: -
J gene: TRBJ2-1
V gene: TRBV24-1

CDR3 protein: CASRPIQGGNQPQHF
CDR3 DNA: TGTGCCAGCAGACCTATACAGGGTGGCAATCAGCCCCAGCATTTT
D gene: -
clone size: -
J gene: TRBJ1-5
V gene: TRBV27

CDR3 protein: CASSSGTYRGLNGYTF
CDR3 DNA: TGTGCCAGCAGCTCAGGGACCTACAGGGGGCTTAATGGCTACACCTTC
D gene: TRBD1
clone size: -
J gene: TRBJ1-2
V gene: TRBV7-2

CDR3 protein: CASSVVEGTEKLFF
CDR3 DNA: TGTGCCAGCAGCGTAGTGGAGGGTACTGAAAAACTGTTTTTT
D gene: -
clone size: -
J gene: TRBJ1-4
V gene: TRBV9

CDR3 protein: CASSTRVEAFF
CDR3 DNA: TGTGCCAGTAGTACCAGGGTTGAAGCTTTCTTT
D gene: -
clone size: -
J gene: TRBJ1-1
V gene: TRBV19

CDR3 protein: CASSFSRAEKLFF
CDR3 DNA: TGTGCCAGCAGTTTTAGTCGCGCTGAAAAACTGTTTTTT
D gene: -
clone size: -
J gene: TRBJ1-4
V gene: TRBV28

CDR3 protein: CASSEFLSTGGFYEQYF
CDR3 DNA: TGTGCCAGCAGTGAATTTTTGTCGACAGGGGGTTTCTACGAGCAGTACTTC
D gene: TRBD1
clone size: many
J gene: TRBJ2-7
V gene: TRBV6-1

CDR3 protein: CASSYGGRGETQYF
CDR3 DNA: TGTGCCAGCAGTTACGGGGGCCGCGGGGAGACCCAGTACTTC
D gene: -
clone size: -
J gene: TRBJ2-5
V gene: TRBV6-5

CDR3 protein: CASSYRDRGQDEKLFF
CDR3 DNA: TGCGCCAGCAGCTACCGGGACAGGGGGCAAGATGAAAAACTGTTTTTT
D gene: TRBD1
clone size: -
J gene: TRBJ1-4
V gene: TRBV5-1

CDR3 protein: CASASTGANGYTF
CDR3 DNA: TGTGCCAGCGCATCGACAGGGGCTAATGGCTACACCTTC
D gene: TRBD1
clone size: many
J gene: TRBJ1-2
V gene: TRBV28

CDR3 protein: CASSPQVREQYF
CDR3 DNA: TGTGCCAGCAGTCCACAGGTCCGCGAGCAGTACTTC
D gene: -
clone size: -
J gene: TRBJ2-7
V gene: TRBV6-2/TRBV6-3

CDR3 protein: CASSLVAGGGNQPQHF
CDR3 DNA: TGTGCCAGCAGCTTAGTGGCAGGGGGCGGCAATCAGCCCCAGCATTTT
D gene: TRBD1
clone size: -
J gene: TRBJ1-5
V gene: TRBV7-2

CDR3 protein: CASSFVQGGEKLFF
CDR3 DNA: TGTGCCAGCAGTTTCGTCCAGGGGGGTGAAAAACTGTTTTTT
D gene: TRBD1
clone size: -
J gene: TRBJ1-4
V gene: TRBV28

CDR3 protein: CASSYGKGGTEAFF
CDR3 DNA: TGTGCCAGCAGTTACGGAAAAGGGGGCACTGAAGCTTTCTTT
D gene: -
clone size: -
J gene: TRBJ1-1
V gene: TRBV6-5

CDR3 protein: CASSYSSGTGGDTEAFF
CDR3 DNA: TGTGCCAGCAGTTACTCGAGTGGGACAGGGGGGGACACTGAAGCTTTCTTT
D gene: TRBD1
clone size: -
J gene: TRBJ1-1
V gene: TRBV6-2/TRBV6-3